This entry lists 13 T cell receptor beta chains sequenced from one sample in a study of cytomegalovirus exposure and HLA in healthy donors (dated by TCRdb to about 2017). Library generation was performed with the immunoSEQ multiplex PCR assay. For the multiplex PCR, a mixture combining 60 forward primers for TCR Vbeta segments and 13 reverse primers for TCR Jbeta segments was used. In its TCRdb copy, this immuneACCESS table keeps in-frame sequences only and misses some clones. Where compared with another copy, unresolved V genes explain less than half of these, and the others have no known cause. The sample yields some 120,000 clones; roughly 70% were counted once. The ten largest clonotypes hold 1.6% of the sample. Sequenced sample: PBMCs. Source of these receptors: a woman younger than 30 in good health and CMV-seronegative.

The chain links TRBV6-5 to TRBJ1-1; maybe TRBD1 (5 bases). Germline CDR1 reads MNHEY; CDR2 reads SVGAGI. This CDR3 has 14 residues. The ends were cut back, 7 bases at V and 6 bases at J, with 18 bases in the middle. In DNA, the CDR3 is TGTGCCAGCACATGGGGCCCTCTGGTCGCTGAAGCTTTCTTT. It specifies CASTWGPLVAEAFF.

Written as DNA, the CDR3 is TGTGCCAGTTCCGGGACATTTGTCCATGAGCAGTTCTTC. Translated, it gives CASSGTFVHEQFF. The chain couples TRBV19 to TRBJ2-1, with TRBD1 as a possible D gene (6 bases). CDR1 is LNHDA, CDR2 SQIVND, per germline (reference sequence). V lost 8 bases, J lost 8 bases, and 16 bases lay in between. The length of the CDR3 is 13 residues. Complete variable domain (other parts from reference TRBV19 and TRBJ2-1): DGGITQSPKYLFRKEGQNVTLSCEQNLNHDAMYWYRQDPGQGLRLIYYSQIVNDFQKGDIAEGYSVSREKKESFPLTVTSAQKNPTAFYLCASSGTFVHEQFFGPGTRLTVL.

This clone was seen a few times. The chain uses TRBV11-1 and TRBJ2-3, with D possibly being TRBD1 (5 bases). Germline V gives CDR1 SGHAT, CDR2 FQDESV (reference sequence). The CDR3 totals 15 residues. V lost 4 bases, J lost 1 base, and 12 bases lay in between. CDR3 nucleotides: TGTGCCAGCAGCTCGTATTCGACAGGCACAGATACGCAGTATTTT. Its translation: CASSSYSTGTDTQYF.

This chain connects TRBV15 to TRBJ1-2, with 12 positions matching TRBD1. After removal of 1 base from V and 6 bases from J, the junction contained 6 bases not matched to a gene. Germline CDR1 and CDR2: LNHNV and YYDKDF (reference sequence). The CDR3 is 16 residues long. This chain's CDR3 is CATSRVGTGGRDGYTF. The CDR3 DNA reads as TGTGCCACCAGCAGAGTCGGGACAGGGGGCCGGGATGGCTACACCTTC. The whole variable domain, filled in from reference TRBV15 and TRBJ1-2, reads DAMVIQNPRYQVTQFGKPVTLSCSQTLNHNVMYWYQQKSSQAPKLLFHYYDKDFNNEADTPDNFQSRRPNTSFCFLDIRSPGLGDTAMYLCATSRVGTGGRDGYTFGSGTRLTVV.

The chain links TRBV28 to TRBJ1-5; no firm D call. The CDR3 spans 14 residues. Germline values: CDR1 MDHEN, CDR2 SYDVKM. V was clipped by 10 bases and J by 3 bases, with 16 bases between them. CDR3 sequence: CAITSSMPNQPQHF. The CDR3 nucleotides are TGTGCCATCACGTCGAGCATGCCCAATCAGCCCCAGCATTTT.

The chain combines TRBV11-2 with TRBJ1-2; perhaps TRBD1 as D (6 bases). CDR3 size: 16 residues. V was clipped by 5 bases and J by 4 bases, with 20 bases between them. CDR1 SGHAT and CDR2 FQNNGV come from the germline V gene. The chain's CDR3 is CASSLLTRGFGYGYTF. CDR3 bases: TGTGCCAGCAGCCTTTTGACCAGGGGATTCGGCTATGGCTACACCTTC. Looking up the rest from reference TRBV11-2 and TRBJ1-2 gives the full variable domain: EAGVAQSPRYKIIEKRQSVAFWCNPISGHATLYWYQQILGQGPKLLIQFQNNGVVDDSQLPKDRFSAERLKGVDSTLKIQPAKLEDSAVYLCASSLLTRGFGYGYTFGSGTRLTVV.

The chain has TRBV7-8 and TRBJ1-5, with a tentative D call TRBD1 (6 bases). Trimming removed 5 bases from V and 5 bases from J, with 13 bases in between. The V gene's germline CDR1 is SGHVS and CDR2 FQNEAQ. The CDR3 contains 14 residues. CDR3 nucleotide sequence: TGTGCCAGCAGCAAAGGGACACCCGATCAGCCCCAGCATTTT. Protein product: CASSKGTPDQPQHF.

This clone showed up just once. V is TRBV5-1 and J is TRBJ2-2, with a weak D call TRBD1 (5 bases). The CDR3 length is 16 residues. With 1 base removed from V and 4 bases from J, the gap between germline ends came to 14 bases. CDR1 is SGHRS, CDR2 YFSETQ, per germline. The CDR3 nucleotides are TGCGCCAGCAGCTTGTTAAGGGGATCAGTCACCGGGGAGCTGTTTTTT. Encoded protein: CASSLLRGSVTGELFF.

This chain connects TRBV2 to TRBJ1-1, with D perhaps matching TRBD1 (5 bases). There are 14 residues in the CDR3. Germline V CDR1 and CDR2: SNHLY, FYNNEI. Trimming removed 8 bases at V and 0 bases at J, with 13 bases between. The CDR3 DNA is TGTGCCAGCGGCGGGGACCACATGAACACTGAAGCTTTCTTT. It codes for CASGGDHMNTEAFF.

The chain joins TRBV30 to TRBJ1-1, with D unresolved. Germline V gene data show CDR1 as GTSNPN and CDR2 as SVGIG (reference sequence). The ends were cut back, 3 bases at V and 0 bases at J, with 8 bases in the middle. CDR3 length: 13 amino acids. CDR3 nucleotides: TGTGCCTGGAGCCTAGGAATGAACACTGAAGCTTTCTTT. It codes for CAWSLGMNTEAFF.

This sequence joins TRBV6-1 and TRBJ1-5; D may be TRBD1 (5 bases). The germline V and J ends were trimmed by 5 bases and 6 bases, with 14 bases remaining between them. Germline values: CDR1 MNHNS, CDR2 SASEGT. CDR3 size: 14 residues. DNA for the CDR3: TGTGCCAGCAGTTCGGCCGGGGGTAGTCAGCCCCAGCATTTT. Protein product: CASSSAGGSQPQHF.

This sequence joins TRBV5-6 and TRBJ1-2, with 11 bases that match TRBD1. CDR3 length: 19 amino acids. Germline assignment: CDR1 SGHDT and CDR2 YYEEEE. V was pared by 0 bases and J by 6 bases, with 16 bases of the junction left unmatched. CDR3 protein: CASSLVFRVGTGGEDGYTF. The CDR3 DNA sequence: TGTGCCAGCAGCTTGGTTTTTAGGGTTGGGACAGGGGGTGAGGATGGCTACACCTTC. Complete variable domain (other parts from reference TRBV5-6 and TRBJ1-2): DAGVTQSPTHLIKTRGQQVTLRCSPKSGHDTVSWYQQALGQGPQFIFQYYEEEERQRGNFPDRFSGHQFPNYSSELNVNALLLGDSALYLCASSLVFRVGTGGEDGYTFGSGTRLTVV.

This chain connects TRBV7-9 to TRBJ1-1, with D hard to call. The CDR3 length is 12 residues. Germline assignment: CDR1 SEHNR and CDR2 FQNEAQ (reference sequence). Between the trimmed V and J ends, which lost 5 bases and 5 bases, there was a span of 9 bases. CDR3 loop: CASSKQKTEAFF. For the CDR3, the DNA is TGTGCCAGCAGCAAACAAAAGACTGAAGCTTTCTTT.